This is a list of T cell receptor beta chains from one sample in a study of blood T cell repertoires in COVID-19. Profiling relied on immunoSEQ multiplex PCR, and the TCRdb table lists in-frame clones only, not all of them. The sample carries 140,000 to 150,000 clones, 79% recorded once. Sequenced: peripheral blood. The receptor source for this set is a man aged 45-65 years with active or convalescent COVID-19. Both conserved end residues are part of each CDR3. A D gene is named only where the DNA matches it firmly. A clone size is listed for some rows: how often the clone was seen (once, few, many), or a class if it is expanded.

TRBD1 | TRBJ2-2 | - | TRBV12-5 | TGTGCTAGTGGTCTCGGGACAGGTTACACCGGGGAGCTGTTTTTT | CASGLGTGYTGELFF
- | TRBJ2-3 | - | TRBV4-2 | TGTGCCAGCAGCCAAGAGGAAGGGGCGCTTGATACGCAGTATTTT | CASSQEEGALDTQYF
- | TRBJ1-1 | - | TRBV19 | TGTGCCAGTAGTATTCCGGGGGGGAAGGTACTTTCCTCCCGAACCATGAACACTGAAGCTTTCTTT | CASSIPGGKVLSSRTMNTEAFF
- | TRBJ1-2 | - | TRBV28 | TGTGCCAGCCGTCGCCTCGGGTCGCCGATTCGTTATGGCTACACCTTC | CASRRLGSPIRYGYTF
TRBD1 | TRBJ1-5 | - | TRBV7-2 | TGTGCCAGCAGCTCCCCAGGGGGTCTGGATCAGCCCCAGCATTTT | CASSSPGGLDQPQHF
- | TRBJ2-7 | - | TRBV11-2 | TGTGCCAGCAGCCGCTCCTCCCTACAGGGCTACGAGCAGTACTTC | CASSRSSLQGYEQYF
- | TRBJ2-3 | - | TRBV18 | TGTGCCAGCTCACCACGGGCCAGCGGAGGGGCCGCAGATACGCAGTATTTT | CASSPRASGGAADTQYF
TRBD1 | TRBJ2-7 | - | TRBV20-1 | TGCAGTGCTCAGGACAGGGAAGGGCAGTACTTC | CSAQDREGQYF
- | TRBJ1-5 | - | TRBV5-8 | TGTGCCAGCAGCTGGCGGGATCAGCCCCAGCATTTT | CASSWRDQPQHF
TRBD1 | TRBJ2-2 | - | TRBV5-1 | TGCGCCAGCAGCCAGGGGGCTAACACCGGGGAGCTGTTTTTT | CASSQGANTGELFF
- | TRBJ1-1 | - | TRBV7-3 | TGTGCCAGCAGCTTATATGGGGGCTTGAGCACTGAAGCTTTCTTT | CASSLYGGLSTEAFF
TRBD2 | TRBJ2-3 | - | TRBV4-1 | TGCGCCAGCAGCCAAGGTAGCGGGAGCCCTAGCACAGATACGCAGTATTTT | CASSQGSGSPSTDTQYF
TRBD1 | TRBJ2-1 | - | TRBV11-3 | TGTGCCAGCAGCACCCGAGACAGGGAGTTCAATGAGCAGTTCTTC | CASSTRDREFNEQFF
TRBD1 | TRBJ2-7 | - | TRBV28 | TGTGCCAGCAGTTCAACCCACCTCCGCAGGGGGTGGTCCTACGAGCAGTACTTC | CASSSTHLRRGWSYEQYF
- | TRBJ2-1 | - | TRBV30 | TGTGCCTGGAGTACTCGGGTGTCCGCGATCAGTGAGCAGTTCTTC | CAWSTRVSAISEQFF
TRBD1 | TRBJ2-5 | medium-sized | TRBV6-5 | TGTGCCAGCAGTTATGGACAGGGCGGAGAGACCCAGTACTTC | CASSYGQGGETQYF
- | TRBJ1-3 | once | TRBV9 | TGTGCCAGCAGCGTAGATCCAGTTGGAAACACCATATATTTT | CASSVDPVGNTIYF
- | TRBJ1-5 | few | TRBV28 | TGTGCCAGCATGTGGGACACCACGACTGATAGCAATCAGCCCCAGCATTTT | CASMWDTTTDSNQPQHF
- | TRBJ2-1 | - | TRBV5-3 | TGTGCCAGAAGCCTACACCCTAGCCGGCTCCACCTATACAATGAGCAGTTCTTC | CARSLHPSRLHLYNEQFF
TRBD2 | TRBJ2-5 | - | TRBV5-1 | TGCGCCAGCGGAGGGGTGGCTAGCGGACAAGAGACCCAGTACTTC | CASGGVASGQETQYF
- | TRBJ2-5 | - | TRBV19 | TGTGCCAGTAGTTCTAGGGGGGGGGCAGAGACCCAGTACTTC | CASSSRGGAETQYF
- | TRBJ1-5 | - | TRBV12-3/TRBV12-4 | TGTGCCAGCAGGCCCGTGGGAGATCAGCCCCAGCATTTT | CASRPVGDQPQHF
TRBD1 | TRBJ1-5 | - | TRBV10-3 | TGTGCCATCAGTGAGTCGAGGGGACAGAGCCAGGACAATCAGCCCCAGCATTTT | CAISESRGQSQDNQPQHF
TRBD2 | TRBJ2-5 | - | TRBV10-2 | TGCGCCAGCAGTATAGCGGGAGGGTCGGAGACCCAGTACTTC | CASSIAGGSETQYF
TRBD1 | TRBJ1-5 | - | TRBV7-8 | TGTGCCAGCAGTCAAAGTCCCGGGACAGGGGGCGACCAGCATTTT | CASSQSPGTGGDQHF
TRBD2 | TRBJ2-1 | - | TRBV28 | TGTGCCAGCAGTTTGCCTAGCGGGGATTACAATGAGCAGTTCTTC | CASSLPSGDYNEQFF
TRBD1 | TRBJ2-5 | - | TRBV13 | TGTGCCAGCAGCACCGGGACAGGCCCGGGGACCCAGTACTTC | CASSTGTGPGTQYF
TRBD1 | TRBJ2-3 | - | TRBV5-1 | TGCGCCAGCAGCCCGGGACAGGCGACAGATACGCAGTATTTT | CASSPGQATDTQYF
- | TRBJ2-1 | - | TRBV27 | TGTGCCAGCAGTTTACTAGCTTTTGGCTCCTACAATGAGCAGTTCTTC | CASSLLAFGSYNEQFF
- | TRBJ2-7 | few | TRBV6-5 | TGTGCCAGCACAAACTCGGGGTCGGGCGAGCAGTACTTC | CASTNSGSGEQYF
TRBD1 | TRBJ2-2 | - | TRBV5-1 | TGCGCCAGCAGCTCGTTAGGGACAGGGGCCTCCGGGGAGCTGTTTTTT | CASSSLGTGASGELFF
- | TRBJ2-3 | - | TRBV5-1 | TGCGCCAGCAGCTTGTCTATGGTGGCGGGGCACACAGATACGCAGTATTTT | CASSLSMVAGHTDTQYF
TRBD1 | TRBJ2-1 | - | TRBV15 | TGTGCCACCAGCAAAGGACAGGGGGCAGGTGAGCAGTTCTTC | CATSKGQGAGEQFF
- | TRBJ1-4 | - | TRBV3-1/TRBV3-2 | TGTGCCAGCCGCGGATCAAGCTCATTGGAAAAACTGTTTTTT | CASRGSSSLEKLFF
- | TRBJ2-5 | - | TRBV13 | TGTGCCAGCAGCAGCGTAGGAGTTTCAGAAGAGACCCAGTACTTC | CASSSVGVSEETQYF
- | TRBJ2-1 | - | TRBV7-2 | TGTGCCAGCAGCTTCTTGCAGGAGCAGTTCTTC | CASSFLQEQFF